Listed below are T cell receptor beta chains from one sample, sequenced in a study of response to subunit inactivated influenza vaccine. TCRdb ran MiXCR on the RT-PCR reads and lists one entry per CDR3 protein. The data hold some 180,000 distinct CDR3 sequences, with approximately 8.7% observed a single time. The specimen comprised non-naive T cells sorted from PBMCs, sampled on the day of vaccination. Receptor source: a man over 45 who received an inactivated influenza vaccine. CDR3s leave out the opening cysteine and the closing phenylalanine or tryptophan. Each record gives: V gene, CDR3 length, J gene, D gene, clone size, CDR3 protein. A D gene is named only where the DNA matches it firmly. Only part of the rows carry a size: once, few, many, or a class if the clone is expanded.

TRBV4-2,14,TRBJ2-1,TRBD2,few,ASSQEDQRGHNEQF
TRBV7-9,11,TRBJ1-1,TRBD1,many,ASGQEMNTEAF
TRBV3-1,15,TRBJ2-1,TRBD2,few,ASSQVAGTSGRGEQF
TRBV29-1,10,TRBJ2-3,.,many,SVEDTTDTQY
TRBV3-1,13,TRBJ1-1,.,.,ASSQGGGPRTEAF
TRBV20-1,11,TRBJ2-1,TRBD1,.,SAGTGGVYEQF
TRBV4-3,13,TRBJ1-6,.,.,ASSQERRSGITLH
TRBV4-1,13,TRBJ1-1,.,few,ASSQPLRGRPEAF
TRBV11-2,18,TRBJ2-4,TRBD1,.,ASSESFGTGIELAKNIQY
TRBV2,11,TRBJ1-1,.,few,ASSLLQSTEAF
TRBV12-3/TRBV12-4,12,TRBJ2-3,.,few,ASSLRLESDTQY
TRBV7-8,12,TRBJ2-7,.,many,ASSLGAVSYEQY
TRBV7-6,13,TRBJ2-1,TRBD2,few,ASSPLAGVRNEQF
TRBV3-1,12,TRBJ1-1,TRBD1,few,ASSRGGRGTEAF
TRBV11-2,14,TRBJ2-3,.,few,ASSLGASSSTDTQY
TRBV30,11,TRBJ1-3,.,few,AWRHSSGNTIY
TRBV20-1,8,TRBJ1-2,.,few,SARSGGYT
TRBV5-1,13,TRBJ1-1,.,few,ASSTSGSGNTEAF
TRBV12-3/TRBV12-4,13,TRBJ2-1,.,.,ASSFGPHLRNEQF
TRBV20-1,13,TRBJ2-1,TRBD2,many,SARASSGSFDEQF
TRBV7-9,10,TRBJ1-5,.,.,ASSSTNQPQH
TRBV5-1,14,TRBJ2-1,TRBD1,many,ASSLGGTGPYNEQF
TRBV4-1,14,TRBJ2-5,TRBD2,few,ASSQGLAGGPVTQY
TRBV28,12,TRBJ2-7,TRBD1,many,ASISDRVRNEQY
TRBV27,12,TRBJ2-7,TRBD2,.,ASSLIAGGYEQY
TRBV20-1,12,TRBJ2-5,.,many,SASPRARVETQY
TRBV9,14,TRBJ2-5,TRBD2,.,ASSVSSSGVEETQY
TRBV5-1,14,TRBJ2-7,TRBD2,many,ASSTSGGGVAYEQY